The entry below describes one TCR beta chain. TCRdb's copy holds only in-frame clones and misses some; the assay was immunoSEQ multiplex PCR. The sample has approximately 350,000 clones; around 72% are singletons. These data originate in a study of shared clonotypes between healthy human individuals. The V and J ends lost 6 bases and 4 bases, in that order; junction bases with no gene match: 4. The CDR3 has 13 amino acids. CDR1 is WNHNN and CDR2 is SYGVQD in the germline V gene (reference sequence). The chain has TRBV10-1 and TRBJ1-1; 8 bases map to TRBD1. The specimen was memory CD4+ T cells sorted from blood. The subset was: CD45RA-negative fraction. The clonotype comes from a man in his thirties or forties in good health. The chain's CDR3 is CASSPGQGTEAFF. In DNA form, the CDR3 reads TGCGCCAGCAGCCCCGGACAGGGCACTGAAGCTTTCTTT.